Sequencing of this T cell receptor beta chain was carried out in a study of T cell changes during pregnancy in multiple sclerosis. Sequenced by immunoSEQ multiplex PCR; TCRdb stores in-frame clones only, minus some. Of tens of thousands of clones in the sample, 85% to 95% were seen once. Sequenced material: peripheral blood, taken after pregnancy. The receptor was derived from a female donor with multiple sclerosis, enrolled in a pregnancy study.

The CDR3 loop is CASSRGDGGSEAFF. The CDR3 DNA follows: TGCGCCAGCAGCAGAGGGGACGGGGGGTCTGAAGCTTTCTTT. The rearrangement joins TRBV5-1 to TRBJ1-1; the D gene is possibly TRBD1 (5 bases). From germline, CDR1 is SGHRS and CDR2 YFSETQ. V was clipped by 4 bases and J by 6 bases, with 16 bases between them. This CDR3 has 14 residues.